The 28 T cell receptor beta chains listed next were all sequenced from one sample in a study of CD8 T cells in ankylosing spondylitis. For these receptors, no antigen is known. Overall study results and limits: Seemingly characteristic of ankylosing spondylitis blood was a TCR beta motif consisting of several highly homologous variants.

MiXCR was run by TCRdb on the 5' RACE reads, yielding one entry per CDR3 protein. The table lists about 440,000 distinct CDR3 sequences, roughly 15% of them singletons. Sequenced: blood, either unsorted or a sorted T cell fraction (not recorded which). These receptors were obtained from a male donor with ankylosing spondylitis.

V gene TRBV20-1 combines with J gene TRBJ2-3, with D perhaps matching TRBD1 or TRBD2 (5 bases each). The length of the CDR3 is 14 residues. The V gene lost 6 bases and the J gene lost 6 bases, with 19 bases spanning the gap. Germline V CDR1 and CDR2: DFQATT, SNEGSKA (reference sequence). Here the CDR3 reads CSAPRGFREDTQYF. CDR3 nucleotides: TGCAGTGCCCCTCGGGGTTTCAGGGAGGATACGCAGTATTTT.

The chain is built from TRBV20-1 and TRBJ2-5, with 8 bases identical to TRBD1. Germline-derived CDR1 and CDR2 are DFQATT and SNEGSKA (reference sequence). CDR3 length equals 15 residues. J lost 5 bases, V lost 3 bases, and 11 bases had no gene match. The CDR3: CSASRVTGDGETQYF. DNA for the CDR3: TGCAGTGCTAGTAGGGTGACAGGGGATGGGGAGACCCAGTACTTC.

The chain has TRBV3-1 and TRBJ2-7; tentative D call: TRBD2 (6 bases). The CDR3 has 16 residues. Trimming took 4 bases from V and 2 from J, leaving 18 bases between them. Germline assignment: CDR1 LGHDT and CDR2 YNNKEL (reference sequence). In DNA, the CDR3 is TGTGCCAGCAGCCCCCGTGGCACGGGAGAAACCTACGAGCAGTACTTC. Residues: CASSPRGTGETYEQYF.

This CDR3 reads CASSKTSGGNEQFF. CDR3 in DNA: TGCGCCAGCAGCAAGACTAGTGGGGGCAATGAGCAGTTCTTC. The chain couples TRBV5-1 to TRBJ2-1, with D maybe TRBD2 (6 bases). The V gene's germline CDR1 is SGHRS and CDR2 YFSETQ. Deletions cut 4 bases from V and 6 bases from J, with 14 bases between. The CDR3 spans 14 residues.

This chain uses TRBV20-1 with TRBJ2-7, with 9 nucleotides matching TRBD1. The CDR3 is 13 residues long. Per the germline V gene, CDR1 is DFQATT and CDR2 is SNEGSKA (reference sequence). V trimming: 5 bases; J trimming: 6 bases; junction bases outside the gene matches: 8. CDR3 sequence: CSAGDREVGEQYF. The CDR3 DNA reads TGCAGTGCTGGGGACAGGGAGGTCGGCGAGCAGTACTTC.

This clonotype was picked up many times. The J gene is TRBJ2-7, the V gene TRBV5-1; 7 bases line up with TRBD1. Germline values: CDR1 SGHRS, CDR2 YFSETQ. V was clipped by 7 bases and J by 0 bases; unmatched bases: 4. The CDR3 loop spans 13 amino acids. Written as DNA, the CDR3 is TGCGCCAGCTCCCAGGGGGACTCCTACGAGCAGTACTTC. Translating it yields CASSQGDSYEQYF.

In DNA form, the CDR3 reads TGTGCCAGCAGCTCCTCCGGGCGGGAGAGTGCAGATACGCAGTATTTT. Protein product: CASSSSGRESADTQYF. The chain employs TRBV3-1 and TRBJ2-3, with 7 bases identical to TRBD2. The CDR3 has 16 amino acids. Germline trimming cut 5 bases from V and 4 bases from J; bases unmatched to any gene: 12. Germline lookup yields CDR1 LGHDT and CDR2 YNNKEL (reference sequence).

The rearrangement uses TRBV5-1 and TRBJ2-1, with D perhaps matching TRBD1 (5 bases). The CDR3 has 15 amino acids. CDR1 SGHRS and CDR2 YFSETQ come from the germline V gene. V was pared by 0 bases and J by 2 bases, with 9 bases between. The CDR3 DNA reads as TGCGCCAGCAGCTTGGGATCAGGGCCCTACAATGAGCAGTTCTTC. It codes for CASSLGSGPYNEQFF.

This clonotype was seen at least ten times. The J gene is TRBJ2-3, the V gene TRBV20-1; 7 bases are shared with TRBD2. Trimming removed 6 bases from V and 3 bases from J; junction bases left unmatched: 0. Per the germline V gene, CDR1 is DFQATT and CDR2 is SNEGSKA (reference sequence). This CDR3 spans 11 amino acids. The CDR3 region has the DNA TGCAGTGCAGCGGGGACAGATACGCAGTATTTT. Amino acids: CSAAGTDTQYF.

Only a few counts were recorded for this clonotype. The genes are TRBV24-1 and TRBJ2-1; D gene unclear. The CDR3 contains 12 residues. V dropped 10 bases and J dropped 9 bases, with 15 bases sitting between them. CDR1 is KGHDR, CDR2 SFDVKD, per germline. The CDR3 reads CATGSGWGEQFF. As DNA, the CDR3 is TGTGCCACTGGCTCTGGCTGGGGTGAGCAGTTCTTC.

This clonotype was picked up a small number of times. The chain employs TRBV19 and TRBJ1-5, with 7 bases identical to TRBD1. Trimming took 4 bases from V and 4 from J; bases not matched to a gene: 4. This CDR3 is built from 14 residues. The germline V gene has CDR1 LNHDA and CDR2 SQIVND (reference sequence). CDR3 protein: CASSNRDSNQPQHF. Here the CDR3 DNA reads TGTGCCAGTAGTAACCGGGACAGTAATCAGCCCCAGCATTTT.

The CDR3 DNA sequence: TGTGCCAGCAGTGGGGCCGGCGGACAGGGTTCCAAGCAGTTCTTC. This codes for CASSGAGGQGSKQFF. The chain joins TRBV6-1 to TRBJ2-1; 8 bases are shared with TRBD1. The CDR3 covers 15 residues. V lost 4 bases and J lost 11; bases outside the gene matches: 13. CDR1 and CDR2 from the germline V gene are MNHNS and SASEGT.

The rearrangement uses TRBV20-1 and TRBJ2-2; 7 bases align to TRBD1. The CDR3 consists of 15 residues. Germline CDR1 is DFQATT and CDR2 is SNEGSKA (reference sequence). With 1 base clipped from V and 3 bases from J, the junction kept 5 bases outside the gene matches. The CDR3 nucleotides are TGCAGTGCTAGAGGGGCTGGGACAGACACCGGGGAGCTGTTTTTT. Its translation is CSARGAGTDTGELFF.

This clonotype was picked up a small number of times. This CDR3 is CASSLLPATGELFF. In DNA form, the CDR3 reads TGCGCCAGCAGCTTGCTTCCGGCGACCGGGGAGCTGTTTTTT. The chain joins TRBV5-1 to TRBJ2-2; D gene ambiguous. The CDR3 spans 14 residues. Germline V gene sequence: CDR1 SGHRS, CDR2 YFSETQ. The V gene lost 1 base and the J gene lost 5 bases, with 9 bases spanning the gap.

This clonotype was seen repeatedly, ten times or more. The chain joins TRBV12-3 or TRBV12-4 to TRBJ2-7; unclear D gene. Trimming shortened V by 7 bases and J by 7 bases, and 17 bases separated the two germline ends. The CDR3 consists of 13 residues. The CDR3 DNA reads as TGTGCCAGCACCGAGGCCGGGTCGGGTGAGCAGTACTTC. It is translated as CASTEAGSGEQYF.

This clonotype was seen a few times. The chain uses TRBV5-1 and TRBJ2-7; 10 positions agree with TRBD2. J gave up 4 bases and V 3 bases, and 4 bases lay outside the gene matches. From germline, CDR1 is SGHRS and CDR2 YFSETQ. This CDR3 comprises 14 residues. Written as DNA, the CDR3 is TGCGCCAGCAGCTCTAGCGGGAGTGGTTACGAGCAGTACTTC. Translation: CASSSSGSGYEQYF.

This clonotype appeared a few times. The chain carries TRBV5-1 and TRBJ2-5; no reliable D call. Looked up from germline, CDR1 is SGHRS and CDR2 is YFSETQ. Trimming took 6 bases from V and 0 from J, leaving 3 bases between them. CDR3 size: 11 residues. In DNA form, the CDR3 reads TGCGCCAGCACTCACCAAGAGACCCAGTACTTC. Protein product: CASTHQETQYF.

This clonotype occurred many times. V usage is TRBV5-1 and J usage is TRBJ2-5; D ambiguous. Per the germline V gene, CDR1 is SGHRS and CDR2 is YFSETQ. V shed 4 bases and J shed 5 bases, with 15 bases lying between them. This CDR3 comprises 14 residues. CDR3 residues: CASSRTDAAETQYF. DNA of the CDR3: TGCGCCAGCAGCCGGACCGATGCGGCGGAGACCCAGTACTTC.

The chain has TRBV6-1 and TRBJ1-3, with D unclear. Per the germline V gene, CDR1 is MNHNS and CDR2 is SASEGT. The CDR3 has 15 amino acids. Deletions cut 8 bases from V and 3 bases from J, with 17 bases between. The CDR3 sequence is CASHGPLPGGNTIYF. As DNA, the CDR3 is TGTGCCAGCCACGGGCCACTACCTGGTGGAAACACCATATATTTT.

This clonotype came up a few times. The chain uses TRBV12-3 or TRBV12-4 and TRBJ2-3, with 12 bases lining up with TRBD2. CDR3 size: 17 residues. J was trimmed by 6 bases and V by 5 bases; bases with no gene match: 12. The CDR3 coding sequence is TGTGCCAGCAGTCCGTCGACTAGCGGGAGAGAAAAGGATACGCAGTATTTT. Protein sequence: CASSPSTSGREKDTQYF.

V and J are TRBV7-8 and TRBJ1-5; perhaps TRBD1 as D (5 bases). This CDR3 contains 14 residues. V was trimmed by 5 bases and J by 4 bases, leaving 12 bases between them. CDR1 and CDR2 (germline): SGHVS, FQNEAQ. The CDR3, as DNA: TGTGCCAGCAGCCACGGGACCGTGAATCAGCCCCAGCATTTT. Amino acids: CASSHGTVNQPQHF. Using reference TRBV7-8 and TRBJ1-5 for the parts outside the CDR3, the full variable domain is GAGVSQSPRYKVAKRGQDVALRCDPISGHVSLFWYQQALGQGPEFLTYFQNEAQLDKSGLPSDRFFAERPEGSVSTLKIQRTQQEDSAVYLCASSHGTVNQPQHFGDGTRLSIL.

This clonotype was seen more than once but under ten times. This sequence joins TRBV12-3 or TRBV12-4 and TRBJ2-7; no clear D gene. V was shortened by 3 bases and J by 2 bases, with 14 bases between the two germline ends. This CDR3 is built from 15 residues. Here the CDR3 DNA reads TGTGCCAGCAGTTTTAGGGCCAACCACCCCTACGAGCAGTACTTC. This translates into CASSFRANHPYEQYF.

This chain links TRBV7-9 with TRBJ1-4; tentative D call: TRBD1 (6 bases). With 5 bases removed from V and 7 bases from J, the gap between germline ends came to 17 bases. This CDR3 contains 15 residues. The V gene's germline CDR1 is SEHNR and CDR2 FQNEAQ (reference sequence). The CDR3 protein is CASSPGAGHTEKLFF. CDR3 coding DNA: TGTGCCAGCAGCCCGGGCGCGGGACACACTGAAAAACTGTTTTTT.

The rearrangement uses TRBV7-6 and TRBJ2-1; D call uncertain. CDR1 and CDR2 from the germline V gene are SGHVS and FNYEAQ. Trimming took off 5 bases at V and 1 base at J, with 9 bases between the two ends. This CDR3 has 14 amino acids. CDR3 region: CASSPVGSYNEQFF. As DNA, the CDR3 is TGTGCCAGCAGCCCGGTTGGGTCCTACAATGAGCAGTTCTTC. Full variable domain (missing parts from reference TRBV7-6 and TRBJ2-1): GAGVSQSPRYKVTKRGQDVALRCDPISGHVSLYWYRQALGQGPEFLTYFNYEAQQDKSGLPNDRFSAERPEGSISTLTIQRTEQRDSAMYRCASSPVGSYNEQFFGPGTRLTVL.

This chain links TRBV12-5 with TRBJ2-3; 10 bases match TRBD2. The V gene end was trimmed by 6 bases and the J gene end by 2 bases; junction bases not matched to a gene: 8. The CDR3 is 16 amino acids. Germline loops: CDR1 LGHNT, CDR2 FRNRAP. The DNA of the CDR3 is TGTGCTAGTGGCCCCGGCGGACTAGCGGTCACAGATACGCAGTATTTT. This codes for CASGPGGLAVTDTQYF.

The table lists this clonotype with a few counts. The chain couples TRBV20-1 to TRBJ1-1; tentative D call: TRBD1 (6 bases). V was trimmed by 3 bases and J by 0 bases, leaving 17 bases between them. CDR3 length: 16 residues. The germline CDR1 and CDR2 sequences are DFQATT and SNEGSKA (reference sequence). CDR3 sequence (DNA): TGCAGTGCTAGGTCGGCACAGGGAAAAGTGAACACTGAAGCTTTCTTT. Amino acid sequence: CSARSAQGKVNTEAFF.

This clonotype has a handful of counts. The CDR3 bases are TGCAGTGCTAGAGTGGTTAGCACCCCCCCCGGTACGCAGTATTTT. This encodes CSARVVSTPPGTQYF. This chain links TRBV20-1 with TRBJ2-3, with D hard to call. The CDR3 is 15 residues long. V lost 1 base and J 8 bases, leaving 19 bases between the germline ends. Germline CDR1 DFQATT, CDR2 SNEGSKA (reference sequence).

This clonotype has only one observation. The chain is built from TRBV5-1 and TRBJ1-1, with 10 bases that match TRBD1. CDR1 and CDR2 from the germline V gene are SGHRS and YFSETQ. The CDR3 runs to 17 residues. The ends lost 2 bases at V and 0 bases at J; junction bases unmatched: 7. CDR3 bases: TGCGCCAGCAGCTTCCCGACAGGGGGCGAGGTGAACACTGAAGCTTTCTTT. Its protein product is CASSFPTGGEVNTEAFF.